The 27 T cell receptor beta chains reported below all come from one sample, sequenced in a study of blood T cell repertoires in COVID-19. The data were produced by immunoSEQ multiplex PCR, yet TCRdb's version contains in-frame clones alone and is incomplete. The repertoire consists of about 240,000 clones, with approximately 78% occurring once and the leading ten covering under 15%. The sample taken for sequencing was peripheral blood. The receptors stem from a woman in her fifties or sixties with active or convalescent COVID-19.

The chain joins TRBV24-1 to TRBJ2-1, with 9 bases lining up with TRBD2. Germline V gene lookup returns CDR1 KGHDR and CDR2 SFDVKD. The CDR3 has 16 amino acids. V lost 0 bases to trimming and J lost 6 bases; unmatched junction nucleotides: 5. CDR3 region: CATSDLTAAGGNEQFF. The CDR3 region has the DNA TGTGCCACCAGTGATTTGACGGCAGCGGGAGGCAATGAGCAGTTCTTC.

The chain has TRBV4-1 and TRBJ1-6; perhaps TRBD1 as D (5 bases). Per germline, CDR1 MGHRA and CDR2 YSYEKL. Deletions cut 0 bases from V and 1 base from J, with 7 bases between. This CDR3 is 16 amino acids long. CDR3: CASSQEGGSYNSPLHF. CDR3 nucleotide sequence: TGCGCCAGCAGCCAAGAGGGGGGTTCCTATAATTCACCCCTCCACTTT.

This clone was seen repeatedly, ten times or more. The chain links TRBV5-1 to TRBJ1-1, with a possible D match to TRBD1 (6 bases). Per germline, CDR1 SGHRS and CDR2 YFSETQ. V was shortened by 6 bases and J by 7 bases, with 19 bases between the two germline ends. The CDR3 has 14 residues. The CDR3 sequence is CASTQGGGLSEAFF. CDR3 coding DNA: TGCGCCAGCACACAGGGAGGGGGGCTAAGTGAAGCTTTCTTT.

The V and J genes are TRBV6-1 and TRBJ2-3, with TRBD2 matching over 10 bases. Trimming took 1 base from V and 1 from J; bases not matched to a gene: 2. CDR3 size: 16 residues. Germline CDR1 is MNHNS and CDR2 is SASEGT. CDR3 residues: CASSEVLAGGTDTQYF. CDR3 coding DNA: TGTGCCAGCAGTGAAGTTCTAGCGGGGGGCACAGATACGCAGTATTTT.

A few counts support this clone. CDR3 in amino acids: CASSNRGGQPQHF. The CDR3, as DNA: TGTGCCAGCAGTAACAGGGGAGGTCAGCCCCAGCATTTT. The chain carries TRBV6-5 and TRBJ1-5; the match to TRBD1 covers 7 bases. The CDR3 runs 13 residues. The V gene end was trimmed by 5 bases and the J gene end by 6 bases; junction bases not matched to a gene: 4. Germline V gives CDR1 MNHEY, CDR2 SVGAGI.

As DNA, the CDR3 is TGTGCCAGCAGTGCAACCTATTGGGGGGACTCTGGAAACACCATATATTTT. Protein: CASSATYWGDSGNTIYF. The chain couples TRBV2 to TRBJ1-3, with D possibly being TRBD1 (5 bases). The CDR3 is 17 residues long. V shed 4 bases and J shed 0 bases, with 16 bases lying between them. Germline V gives CDR1 SNHLY, CDR2 FYNNEI.

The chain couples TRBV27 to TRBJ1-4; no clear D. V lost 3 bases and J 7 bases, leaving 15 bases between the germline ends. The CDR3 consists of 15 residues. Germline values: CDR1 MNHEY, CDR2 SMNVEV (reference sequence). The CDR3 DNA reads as TGTGCCAGCAGTTTGAGGGCTACGACCCTTGAAAAACTGTTTTTT. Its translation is CASSLRATTLEKLFF.

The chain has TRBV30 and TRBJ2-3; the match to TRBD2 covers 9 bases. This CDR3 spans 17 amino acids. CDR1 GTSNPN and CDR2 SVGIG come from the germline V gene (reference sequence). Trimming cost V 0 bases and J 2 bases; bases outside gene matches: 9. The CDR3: CAWSVGWSGGITDTQYF. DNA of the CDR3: TGTGCCTGGAGTGTTGGCTGGAGCGGGGGGATCACAGATACGCAGTATTTT.

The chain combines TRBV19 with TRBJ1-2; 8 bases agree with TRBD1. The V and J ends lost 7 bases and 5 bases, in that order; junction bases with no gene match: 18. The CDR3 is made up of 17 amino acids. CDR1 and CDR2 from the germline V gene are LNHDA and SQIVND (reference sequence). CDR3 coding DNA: TGTGCCAGTAATGTCATACTCGGACAGGGAAGGATATATGGCTACACCTTC. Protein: CASNVILGQGRIYGYTF.

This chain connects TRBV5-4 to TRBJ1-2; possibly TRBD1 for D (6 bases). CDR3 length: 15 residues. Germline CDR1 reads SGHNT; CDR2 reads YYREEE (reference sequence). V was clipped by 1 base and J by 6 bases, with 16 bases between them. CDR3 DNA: TGTGCCAGCAGCTTGATGGCCGGCAGGGGCCATGGCTACACCTTC. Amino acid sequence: CASSLMAGRGHGYTF.

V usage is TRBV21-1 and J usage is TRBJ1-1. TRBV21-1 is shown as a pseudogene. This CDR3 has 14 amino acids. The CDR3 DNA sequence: TGTGCCAGCAGCAAGAAGGCCGGGGGCACTGAAGCTTTCTTT. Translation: CASSKKAGGTEAFF.

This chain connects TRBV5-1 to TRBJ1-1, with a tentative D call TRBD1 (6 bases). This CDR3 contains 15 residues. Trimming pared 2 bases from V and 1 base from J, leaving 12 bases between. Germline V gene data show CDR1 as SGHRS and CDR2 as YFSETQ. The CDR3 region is CASSFAGQQNTEAFF. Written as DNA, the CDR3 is TGCGCCAGCAGCTTCGCTGGACAGCAGAACACTGAAGCTTTCTTT.

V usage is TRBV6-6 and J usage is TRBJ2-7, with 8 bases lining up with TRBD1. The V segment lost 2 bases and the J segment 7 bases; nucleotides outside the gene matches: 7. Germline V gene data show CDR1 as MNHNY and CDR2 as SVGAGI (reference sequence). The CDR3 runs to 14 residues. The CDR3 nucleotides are TGTGCCAGCAGTTACCCCCGGGACAGGCTAGAGCAGTACTTC. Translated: CASSYPRDRLEQYF.

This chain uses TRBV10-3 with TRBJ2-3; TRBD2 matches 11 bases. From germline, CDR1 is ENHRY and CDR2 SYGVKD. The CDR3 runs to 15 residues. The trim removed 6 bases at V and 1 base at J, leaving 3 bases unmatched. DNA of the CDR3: TGTGCCATCAGCCCGGGACTAGCGGGCACAGATACGCAGTATTTT. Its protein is CAISPGLAGTDTQYF.

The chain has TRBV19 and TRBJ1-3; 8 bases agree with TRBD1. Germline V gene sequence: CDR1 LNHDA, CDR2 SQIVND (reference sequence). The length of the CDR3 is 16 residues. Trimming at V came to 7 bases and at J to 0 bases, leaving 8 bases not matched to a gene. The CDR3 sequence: CASTRTGYISGNTIYF. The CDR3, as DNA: TGTGCCAGTACCAGGACAGGGTACATCTCTGGAAACACCATATATTTT.

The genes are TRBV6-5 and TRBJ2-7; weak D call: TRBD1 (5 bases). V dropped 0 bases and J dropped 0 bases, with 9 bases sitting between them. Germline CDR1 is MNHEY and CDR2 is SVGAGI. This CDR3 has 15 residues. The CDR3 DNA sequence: TGTGCCAGCAGTTACTCCCCGACAGCCTCCTACGAGCAGTACTTC. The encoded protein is CASSYSPTASYEQYF.

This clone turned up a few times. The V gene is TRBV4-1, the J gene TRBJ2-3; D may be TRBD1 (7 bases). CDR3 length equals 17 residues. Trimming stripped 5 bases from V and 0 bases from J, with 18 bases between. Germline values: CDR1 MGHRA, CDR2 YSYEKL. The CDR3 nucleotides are TGCGCCAGCAGCACGACAAGCAGGGGGGTAAGCACAGATACGCAGTATTTT. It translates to CASSTTSRGVSTDTQYF.

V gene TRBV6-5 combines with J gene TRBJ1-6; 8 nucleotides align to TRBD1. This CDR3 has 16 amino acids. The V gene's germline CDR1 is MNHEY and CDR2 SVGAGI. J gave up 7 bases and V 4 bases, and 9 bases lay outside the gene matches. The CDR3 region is CASSSTGGPGNSPLHF. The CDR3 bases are TGTGCCAGCAGTTCAACAGGGGGACCAGGAAATTCACCCCTCCACTTT.

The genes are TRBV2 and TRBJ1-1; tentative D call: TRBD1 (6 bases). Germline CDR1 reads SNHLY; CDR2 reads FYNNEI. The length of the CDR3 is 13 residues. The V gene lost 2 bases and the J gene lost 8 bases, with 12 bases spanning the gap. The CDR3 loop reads CASSEWGLGEAFF. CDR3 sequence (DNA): TGTGCCAGCAGTGAATGGGGGCTGGGGGAAGCTTTCTTT. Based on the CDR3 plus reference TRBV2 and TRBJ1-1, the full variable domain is EPEVTQTPSHQVTQMGQEVILRCVPISNHLYFYWYRQILGQKVEFLVSFYNNEISEKSEIFDDQFSVERPDGSNFTLKIRSTKLEDSAMYFCASSEWGLGEAFFGQGTRLTVV.

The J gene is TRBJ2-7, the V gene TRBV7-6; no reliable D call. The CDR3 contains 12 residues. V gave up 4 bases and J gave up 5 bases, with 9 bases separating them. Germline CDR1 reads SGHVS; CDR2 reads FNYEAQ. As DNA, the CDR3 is TGTGCCAGCAGCTCCGTTGGCAACGAGCAGTACTTC. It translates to CASSSVGNEQYF.

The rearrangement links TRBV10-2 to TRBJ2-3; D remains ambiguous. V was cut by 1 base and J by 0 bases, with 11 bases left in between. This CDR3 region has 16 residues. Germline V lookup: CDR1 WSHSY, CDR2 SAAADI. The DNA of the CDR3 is TGCGCCAGCAGTGAGTTGCTTACCACTAGCACAGATACGCAGTATTTT. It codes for CASSELLTTSTDTQYF.

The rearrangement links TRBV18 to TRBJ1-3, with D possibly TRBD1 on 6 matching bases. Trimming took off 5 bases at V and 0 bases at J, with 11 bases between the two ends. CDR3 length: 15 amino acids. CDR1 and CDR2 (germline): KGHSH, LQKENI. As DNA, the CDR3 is TGTGCCAGCTCAACGGACAGCTTCTCTGGAAACACCATATATTTT. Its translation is CASSTDSFSGNTIYF.

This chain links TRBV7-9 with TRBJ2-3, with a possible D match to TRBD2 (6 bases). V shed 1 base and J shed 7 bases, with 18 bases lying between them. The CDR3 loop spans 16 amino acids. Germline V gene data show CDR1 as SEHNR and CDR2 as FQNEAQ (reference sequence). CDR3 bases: TGTGCCAGCAGCTTAGGGGTAGCGGACCCGTCGAATACGCAGTATTTT. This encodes CASSLGVADPSNTQYF.

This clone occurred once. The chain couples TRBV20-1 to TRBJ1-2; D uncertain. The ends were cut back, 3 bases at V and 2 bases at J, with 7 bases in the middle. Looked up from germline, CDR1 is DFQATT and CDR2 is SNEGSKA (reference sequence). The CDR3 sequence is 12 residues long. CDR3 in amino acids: CSASLRNYGYTF. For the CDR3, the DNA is TGCAGTGCTAGTCTCCGGAACTATGGCTACACCTTC.

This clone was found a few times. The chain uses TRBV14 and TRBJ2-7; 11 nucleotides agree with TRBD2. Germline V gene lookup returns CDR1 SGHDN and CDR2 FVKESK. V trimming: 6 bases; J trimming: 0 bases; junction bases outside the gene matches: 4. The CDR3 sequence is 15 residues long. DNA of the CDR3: TGTGCCAGCAGTCCACTAGCGGGGGTCTCCTACGAGCAGTACTTC. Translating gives CASSPLAGVSYEQYF.

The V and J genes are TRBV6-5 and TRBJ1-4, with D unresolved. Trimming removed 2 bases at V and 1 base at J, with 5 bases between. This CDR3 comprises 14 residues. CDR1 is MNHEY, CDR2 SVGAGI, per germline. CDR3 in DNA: TGTGCCAGCAGTTACGGGCAAACTAATGAAAAACTGTTTTTT. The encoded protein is CASSYGQTNEKLFF.

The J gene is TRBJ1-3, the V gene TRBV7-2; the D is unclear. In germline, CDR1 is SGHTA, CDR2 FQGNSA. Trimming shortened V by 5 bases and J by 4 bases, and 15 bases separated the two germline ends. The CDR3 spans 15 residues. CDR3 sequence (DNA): TGTGCCAGCAGCCCGCAGGATCTTGGGGGAAACACCATATATTTT. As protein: CASSPQDLGGNTIYF.